This T cell receptor beta chain appears in the sequencing data of a study of CD8+CD57+ T cells in acquired aplastic anemia. Study-wide results and caveats: It was found that more than 25 CD8+ CDR3 sequences were shared between patients and controls.

This clonotype was seen repeatedly, ten times or more. Its target is not known. V was clipped by 6 bases and J by 5 bases; unmatched bases: 9. CDR1 is LNHDA and CDR2 is SQIVND in the germline V gene (reference sequence). The CDR3 covers 14 residues. The patients chosen for sequencing had shown expansion of CD8+CD57+ cells (detected by flow cytometry). Every patient was diagnosed with severe acquired aplastic anemia. There was no therapy given to any patient before the blood sampling took place. Profiling of TCR beta VDJ combinations and CDR3 sequences used genomic DNA as template. Using its own MiXCR run on the reads, TCRdb lists one record per CDR3 protein. The data show about 470,000 distinct CDR3 sequences, around 30% seen once.

The clonotype originates from a human donor with aplastic anemia. The sample was sorted CD4+, CD8+, or CD8+CD57+ T cells (not recorded which) from PBMCs. The chain carries TRBV19 and TRBJ2-7, with 8 bases lining up with TRBD1. The CDR3, as DNA: TGTGCCAGTAGGGGCCCGGGACAGGACAACGAGCAGTACTTC. Residues: CASRGPGQDNEQYF.